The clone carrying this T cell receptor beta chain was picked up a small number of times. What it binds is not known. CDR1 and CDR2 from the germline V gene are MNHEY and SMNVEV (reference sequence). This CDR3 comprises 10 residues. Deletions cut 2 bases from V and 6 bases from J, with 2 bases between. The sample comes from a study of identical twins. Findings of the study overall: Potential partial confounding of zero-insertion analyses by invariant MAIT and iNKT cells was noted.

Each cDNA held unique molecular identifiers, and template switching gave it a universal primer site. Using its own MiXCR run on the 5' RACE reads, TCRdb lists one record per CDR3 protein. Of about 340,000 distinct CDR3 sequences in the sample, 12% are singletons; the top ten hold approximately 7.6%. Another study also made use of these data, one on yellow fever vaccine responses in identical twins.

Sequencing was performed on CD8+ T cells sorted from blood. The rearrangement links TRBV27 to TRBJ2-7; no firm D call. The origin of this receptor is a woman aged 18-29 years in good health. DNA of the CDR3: TGTGCCAGCAGTTTAGCCGAGCAGTACTTC. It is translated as CASSLAEQYF.